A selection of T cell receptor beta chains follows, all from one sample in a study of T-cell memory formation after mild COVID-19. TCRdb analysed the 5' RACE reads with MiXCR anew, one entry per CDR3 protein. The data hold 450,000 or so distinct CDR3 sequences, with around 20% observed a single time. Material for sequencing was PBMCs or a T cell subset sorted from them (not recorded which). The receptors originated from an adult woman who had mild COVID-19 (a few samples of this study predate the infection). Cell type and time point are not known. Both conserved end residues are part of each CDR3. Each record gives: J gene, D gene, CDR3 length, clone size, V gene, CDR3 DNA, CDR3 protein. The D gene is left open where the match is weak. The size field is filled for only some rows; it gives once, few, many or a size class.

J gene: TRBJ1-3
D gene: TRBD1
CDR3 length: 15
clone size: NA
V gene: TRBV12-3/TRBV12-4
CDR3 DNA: TGTGCCAGCAGTCCCCGACAGGGCCGCGGAAACACCATATATTTT
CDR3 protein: CASSPRQGRGNTIYF

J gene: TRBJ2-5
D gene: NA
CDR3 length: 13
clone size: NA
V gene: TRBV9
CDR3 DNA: TGTGCCAGCAGCGTAAGCAGACAAGAGACCCAGTACTTC
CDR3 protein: CASSVSRQETQYF

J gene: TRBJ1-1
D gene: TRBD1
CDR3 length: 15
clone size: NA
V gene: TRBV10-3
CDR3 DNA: TGTGCCATCAAGGGACAGGGCGGATCTAATACTGAAGCTTTCTTT
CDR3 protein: CAIKGQGGSNTEAFF

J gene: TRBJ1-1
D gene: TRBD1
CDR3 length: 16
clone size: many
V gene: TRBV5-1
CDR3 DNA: TGCGCCAGCAGCGCTAGACAGGGCCATCCGGACACTGAAGCTTTCTTT
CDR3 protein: CASSARQGHPDTEAFF

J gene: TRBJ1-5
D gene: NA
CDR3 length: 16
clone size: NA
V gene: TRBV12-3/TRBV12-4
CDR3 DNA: TGTGCCAGCAGTTTACGGGGGGTCGGTGGCTATCAGCCCCAGCATTTT
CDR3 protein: CASSLRGVGGYQPQHF

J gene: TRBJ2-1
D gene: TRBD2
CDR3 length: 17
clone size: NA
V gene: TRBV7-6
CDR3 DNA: TGTGCCAGCAGCTCCCGAGCGGGAGTTGCGTCCTACAATGAGCAGTTCTTC
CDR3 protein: CASSSRAGVASYNEQFF

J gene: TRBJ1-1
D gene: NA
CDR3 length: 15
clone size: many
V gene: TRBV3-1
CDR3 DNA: TGTGCCAGCAGCCAAGATCTGACAGTGAACACTGAAGCTTTCTTT
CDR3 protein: CASSQDLTVNTEAFF

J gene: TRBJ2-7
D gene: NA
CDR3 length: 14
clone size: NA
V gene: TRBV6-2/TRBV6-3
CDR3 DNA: TGTGCCAGCAGTTACACCCCTCTGCCGGACGAGCAGTACTTC
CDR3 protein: CASSYTPLPDEQYF

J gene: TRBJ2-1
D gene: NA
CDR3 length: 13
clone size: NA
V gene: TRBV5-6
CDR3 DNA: TGTGCCAGCAGCTTGGGGGGGCGCAATGAGCAGTTCTTC
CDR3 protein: CASSLGGRNEQFF

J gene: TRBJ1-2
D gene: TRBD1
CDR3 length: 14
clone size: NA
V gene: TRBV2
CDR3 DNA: TGTGCCAGCAGGACACAGGGGGTATTGAGTGGCTACACCTTC
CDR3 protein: CASRTQGVLSGYTF

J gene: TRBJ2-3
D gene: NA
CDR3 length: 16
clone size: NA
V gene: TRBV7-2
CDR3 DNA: TGTGCCAGCAGCTTAGCGTTCGGCTACAAGTCAGATACGCAGTATTTT
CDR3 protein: CASSLAFGYKSDTQYF

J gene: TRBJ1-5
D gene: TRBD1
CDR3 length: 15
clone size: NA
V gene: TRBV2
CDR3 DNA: TGTGCCAGCAGTGACGACAGGGGAAGGAATCAGCCCCAGCATTTT
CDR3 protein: CASSDDRGRNQPQHF

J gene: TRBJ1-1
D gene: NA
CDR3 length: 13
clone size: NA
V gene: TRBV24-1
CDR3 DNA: TGTGCCACCAGTGCCCTTCCCTGGACTGAAGCTTTCTTT
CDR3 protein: CATSALPWTEAFF

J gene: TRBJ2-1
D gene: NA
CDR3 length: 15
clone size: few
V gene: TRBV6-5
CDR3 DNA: TGTGCCAGCAGTTACGATCCGACCCCTTACAATGAGCAGTTCTTC
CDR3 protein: CASSYDPTPYNEQFF

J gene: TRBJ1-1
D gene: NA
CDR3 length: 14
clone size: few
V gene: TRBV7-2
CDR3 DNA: TGTGCCAGCAGCCGTTACAGCGGGGGGACTGAAGCTTTCTTT
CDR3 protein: CASSRYSGGTEAFF

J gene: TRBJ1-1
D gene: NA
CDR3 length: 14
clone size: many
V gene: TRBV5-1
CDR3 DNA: TGCGCCAGCAGCCTTAGGGACGGTAACACTGAAGCTTTCTTT
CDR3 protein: CASSLRDGNTEAFF

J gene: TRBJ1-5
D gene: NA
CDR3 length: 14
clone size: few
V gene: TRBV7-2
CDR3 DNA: TGTGCCAGCAGCCAATTATATAGCAATCAGCCCCAGCATTTT
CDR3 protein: CASSQLYSNQPQHF

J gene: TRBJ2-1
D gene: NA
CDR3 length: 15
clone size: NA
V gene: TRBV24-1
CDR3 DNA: TGTGCCACCAGTGGTCAGGGGGGGCTTGACAATGAGCAGTTCTTC
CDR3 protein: CATSGQGGLDNEQFF

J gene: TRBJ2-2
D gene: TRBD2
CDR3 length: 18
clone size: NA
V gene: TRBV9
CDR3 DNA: TGTGCCAGCAGCGTAGAGGCCGGGACTAGCGGGCACACCGGGGAGCTGTTTTTT
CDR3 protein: CASSVEAGTSGHTGELFF

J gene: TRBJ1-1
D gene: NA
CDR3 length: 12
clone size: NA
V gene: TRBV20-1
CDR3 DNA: TGCAGTGCTAGAGATGTGGAATTAGAAGCTTTCTTT
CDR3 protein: CSARDVELEAFF

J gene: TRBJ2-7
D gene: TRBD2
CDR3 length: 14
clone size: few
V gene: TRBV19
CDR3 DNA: TGTGCCAGTAGGACTAGCGGGAGCGTAAGGGAGCAGTACTTC
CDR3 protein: CASRTSGSVREQYF

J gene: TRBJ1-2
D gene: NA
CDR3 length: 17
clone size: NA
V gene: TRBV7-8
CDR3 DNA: TGTGCCAGCAGCAAACGAATCCCACAGGGACCCAACTATGGCTACACCTTC
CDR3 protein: CASSKRIPQGPNYGYTF

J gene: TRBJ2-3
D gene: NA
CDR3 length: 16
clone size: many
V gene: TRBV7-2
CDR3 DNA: TGTGCCAGCAGCCGTGCGGGAAATCCTTACACAGATACGCAGTATTTT
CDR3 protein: CASSRAGNPYTDTQYF

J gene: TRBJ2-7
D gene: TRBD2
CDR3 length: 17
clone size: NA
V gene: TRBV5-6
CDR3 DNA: TGTGCCAGCAGCCGACCTACAGGTAGCGGGAGGAAGAACGAGCAGTACTTC
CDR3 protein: CASSRPTGSGRKNEQYF

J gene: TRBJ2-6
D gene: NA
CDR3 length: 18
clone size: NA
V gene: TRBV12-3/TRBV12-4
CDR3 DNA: TGTGCCAGCAGTTTATTCCCACTCGGGAGCTCTGGGGCCAACGTCCTGACTTTC
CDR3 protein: CASSLFPLGSSGANVLTF

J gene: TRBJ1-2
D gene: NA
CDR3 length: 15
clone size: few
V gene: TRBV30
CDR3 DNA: TGTGCCTGGAGTGTACCTGACCCGCGGAAGGATGGCTACACCTTC
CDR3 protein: CAWSVPDPRKDGYTF

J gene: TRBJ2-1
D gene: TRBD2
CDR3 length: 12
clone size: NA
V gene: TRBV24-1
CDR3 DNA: TGTGCCACCGGCGGGGGTGGGAGCCAACAGTTCTTC
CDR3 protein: CATGGGGSQQFF

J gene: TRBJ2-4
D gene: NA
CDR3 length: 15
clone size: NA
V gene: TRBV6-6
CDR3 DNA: TGTGCCAGCAGTTACCGGGCGACGGCCAAAAACATTCAGTACTTC
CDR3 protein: CASSYRATAKNIQYF

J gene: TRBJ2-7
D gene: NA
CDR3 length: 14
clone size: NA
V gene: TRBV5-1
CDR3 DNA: TGCGCCAGCAGCTCCCAAGAGAGGTCCTACGAGCAGTACTTC
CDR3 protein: CASSSQERSYEQYF

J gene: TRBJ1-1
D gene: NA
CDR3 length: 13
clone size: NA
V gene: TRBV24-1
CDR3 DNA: TGTGCCACCAGTGCTGGCGCGAACACTGAAGCTTTCTTT
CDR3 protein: CATSAGANTEAFF

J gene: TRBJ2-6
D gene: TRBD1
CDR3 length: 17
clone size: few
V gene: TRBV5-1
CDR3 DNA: TGCGCCAGCAGCATAGACAGGGCCTCTGGTGGGGCCAACGTCCTGACTTTC
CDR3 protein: CASSIDRASGGANVLTF

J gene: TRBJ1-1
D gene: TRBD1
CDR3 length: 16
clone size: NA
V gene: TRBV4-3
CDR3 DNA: TGCGCCAGCAGCCAAGATGGAGGGACAGCGAACACTGAAGCTTTCTTT
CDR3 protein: CASSQDGGTANTEAFF

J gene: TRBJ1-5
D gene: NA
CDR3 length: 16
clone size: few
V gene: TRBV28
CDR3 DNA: TGTGCCAGCAGTTTAATCACAGCGATGGGCAATCAGCCCCAGCATTTT
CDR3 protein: CASSLITAMGNQPQHF

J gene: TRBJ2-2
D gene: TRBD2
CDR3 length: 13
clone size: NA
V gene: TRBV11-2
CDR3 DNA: TGTGCTACGGGGGGGCGGAACACCGGGGAGCTGTTTTTT
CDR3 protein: CATGGRNTGELFF

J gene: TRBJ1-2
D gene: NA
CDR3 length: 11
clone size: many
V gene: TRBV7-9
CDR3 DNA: TGTGCCAGTAGTTCCGACTATGGCTACACCTTC
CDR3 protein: CASSSDYGYTF

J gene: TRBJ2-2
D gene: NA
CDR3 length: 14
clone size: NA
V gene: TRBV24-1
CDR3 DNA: TGTGCCACCAGTGATGAGGGCTTCACCGGGGAGCTGTTTTTT
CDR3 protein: CATSDEGFTGELFF

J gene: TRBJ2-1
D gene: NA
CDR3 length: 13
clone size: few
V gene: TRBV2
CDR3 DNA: TGTGCCAGCAGAGAAGACGGCCTCAATGAGCAGTTCTTC
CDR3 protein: CASREDGLNEQFF

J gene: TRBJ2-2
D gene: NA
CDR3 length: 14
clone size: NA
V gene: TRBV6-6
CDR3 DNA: TGTGCCAGCACCACCTACGGGTCCACCGGGGAGCTGTTTTTT
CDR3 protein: CASTTYGSTGELFF

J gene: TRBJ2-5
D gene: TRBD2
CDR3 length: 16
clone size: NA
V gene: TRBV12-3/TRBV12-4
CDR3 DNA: TGTGCCAGCAGTCTCCCCCAGGCGGGAGTAGGGGAGACCCAGTACTTC
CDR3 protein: CASSLPQAGVGETQYF

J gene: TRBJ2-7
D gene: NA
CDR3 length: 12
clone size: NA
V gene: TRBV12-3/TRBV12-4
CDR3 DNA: TGTGCCAGCAGAGGGCTTTTGGGCGAGCAGTACTTC
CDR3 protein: CASRGLLGEQYF

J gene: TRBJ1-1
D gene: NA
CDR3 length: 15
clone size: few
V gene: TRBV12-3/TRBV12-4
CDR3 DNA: TGTGCCAGCAGCATAGACAGGACCTTGAACACTGAAGCTTTCTTT
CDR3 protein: CASSIDRTLNTEAFF

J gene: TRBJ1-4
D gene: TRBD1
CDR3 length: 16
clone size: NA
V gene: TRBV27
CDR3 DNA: TGTGCCAGCAGTCCAAACAGGGGCGAGCGAGGTGAAAAACTGTTTTTT
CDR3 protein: CASSPNRGERGEKLFF

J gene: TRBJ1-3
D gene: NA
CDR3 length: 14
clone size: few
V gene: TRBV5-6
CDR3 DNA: TGTGCCAGCACCACGGGACAACCTGGAAACACCATATATTTT
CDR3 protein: CASTTGQPGNTIYF

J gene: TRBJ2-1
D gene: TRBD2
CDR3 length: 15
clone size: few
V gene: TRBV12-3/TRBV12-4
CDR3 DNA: TGTGCCAGCAGAAGGACTAGCGGGAACTACAATGAGCAGTTCTTC
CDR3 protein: CASRRTSGNYNEQFF

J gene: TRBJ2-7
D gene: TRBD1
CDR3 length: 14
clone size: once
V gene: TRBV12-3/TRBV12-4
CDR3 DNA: TGTGCCAGCAGTTTAGCCAGGGGGATATACGAGCAGTACTTC
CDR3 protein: CASSLARGIYEQYF

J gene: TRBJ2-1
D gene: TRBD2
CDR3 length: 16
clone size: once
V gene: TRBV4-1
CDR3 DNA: TGCGCCAGCAGCCAGACACTTAGCGGGACCGTCGACGAGCAGTTCTTC
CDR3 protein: CASSQTLSGTVDEQFF

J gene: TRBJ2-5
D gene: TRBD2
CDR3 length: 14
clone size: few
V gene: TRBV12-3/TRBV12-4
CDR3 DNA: TGTGCCAGCAGCCGTAGCGGGGGGGAAGAGACCCAGTACTTC
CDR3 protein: CASSRSGGEETQYF

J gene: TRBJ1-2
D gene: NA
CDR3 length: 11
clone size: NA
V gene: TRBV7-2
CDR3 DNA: TGTGCCAGCAGCACGGGACTTGGCTACACCTTC
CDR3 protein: CASSTGLGYTF

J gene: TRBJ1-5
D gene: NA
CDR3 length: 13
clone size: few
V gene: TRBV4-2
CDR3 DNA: TGTGCCAGCAGCCAAGCCGGGGATCAGCCCCAGCATTTT
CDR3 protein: CASSQAGDQPQHF

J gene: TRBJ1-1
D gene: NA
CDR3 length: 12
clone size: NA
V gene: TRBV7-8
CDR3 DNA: TGTGCCAGCAGCTTATCTGTCGAGGAAGCTTTCTTT
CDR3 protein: CASSLSVEEAFF

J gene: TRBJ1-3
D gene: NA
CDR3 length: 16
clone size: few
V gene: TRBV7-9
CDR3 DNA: TGTGCCAGCAGCTTAGTATCGGCCGGGGCTGGAAACACCATATATTTT
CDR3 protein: CASSLVSAGAGNTIYF

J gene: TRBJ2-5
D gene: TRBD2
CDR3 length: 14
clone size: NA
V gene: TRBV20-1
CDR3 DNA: TGCAGTGCTAGACTAGCGGGAGGGGGAGAGACCCAGTACTTC
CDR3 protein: CSARLAGGGETQYF

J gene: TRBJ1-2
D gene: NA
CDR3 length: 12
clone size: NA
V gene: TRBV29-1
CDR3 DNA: TGCAGCGTTTCGGCAGCGCAGGATGGCTACACCTTC
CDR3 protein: CSVSAAQDGYTF

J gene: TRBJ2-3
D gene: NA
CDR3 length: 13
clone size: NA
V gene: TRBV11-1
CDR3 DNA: TGTGCCAGCAGCTTAGGTTCCGAAAATACGCAGTATTTT
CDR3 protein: CASSLGSENTQYF

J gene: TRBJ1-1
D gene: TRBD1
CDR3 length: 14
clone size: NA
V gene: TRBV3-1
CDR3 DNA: TGTGCCAGCAGTGTCAGGGGGCAGGTCACTGAAGCTTTCTTT
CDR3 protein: CASSVRGQVTEAFF

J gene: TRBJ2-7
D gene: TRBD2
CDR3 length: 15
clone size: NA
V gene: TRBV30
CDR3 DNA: TGTGCCTGGACCGACGGGGGGGCGCATCTCTACGAGCAGTACTTC
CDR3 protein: CAWTDGGAHLYEQYF

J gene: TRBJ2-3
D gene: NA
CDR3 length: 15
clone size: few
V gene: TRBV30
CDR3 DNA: TGTGCCTGGAGTGTAACCCGGGGCTCGACAGATACGCAGTATTTT
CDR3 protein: CAWSVTRGSTDTQYF

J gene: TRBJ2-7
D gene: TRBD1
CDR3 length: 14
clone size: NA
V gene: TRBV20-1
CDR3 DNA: TGCAGTGCCTTACAGGGGGATAGCTCCTACGAGCAGTACTTC
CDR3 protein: CSALQGDSSYEQYF